These T cell receptor beta chains were read from a single sample in a study of control samples from healthy donors and cancer patients. The data were produced by immunoSEQ multiplex PCR, yet TCRdb's version contains in-frame clones alone and is incomplete. The data hold 150,000 or so clones, with 93% observed a single time. The sample was blood. The receptor set was obtained from a man between 18 and 29 years old in good health. The CDR3 runs from the conserved cysteine through the conserved F or W. A D gene is named only where the DNA matches it firmly. Not every row has a clone size; where given, it reads once, few, many or a size class.

d_gene,v_gene,abundance,j_gene,CDR3nt,CDR3aa
TRBD2,TRBV2,-,TRBJ2-5,TGTGCCAGCAGTGGATGGGCGGGGGTCGAGACCCAGTACTTC,CASSGWAGVETQYF
-,TRBV28,few,TRBJ2-7,TGTGCCAGCAGCCGACAGGCCGTATCCTACGAGCAGTACTTC,CASSRQAVSYEQYF
-,TRBV7-3,once,TRBJ2-2,TGTGCCAGCAGCTTAACGAGGGCGAGCCCCGGGGAGCTGTTTTTT,CASSLTRASPGELFF
-,TRBV29-1,-,TRBJ1-4,TGCAGCGCCTTACTAGGGGCAACTAATGAAAAACTGTTTTTT,CSALLGATNEKLFF
-,TRBV11-3,-,TRBJ2-1,TGTGCCAGCAGCTTAGATCAGTTTAACAATGAGCAGTTCTTC,CASSLDQFNNEQFF
-,TRBV4-1,-,TRBJ1-1,TGCGCCAGCAGCCAAGAGTACAGGGCGGGCGCTGAAGCTTTCTTT,CASSQEYRAGAEAFF
-,TRBV4-3,-,TRBJ1-4,TGCGCCAGCAGCCAAGATCCTCAATTGAGGCGTAATGAAAAACTGTTTTTT,CASSQDPQLRRNEKLFF
TRBD2,TRBV7-6,-,TRBJ2-3,TGTGCCAGCAGCTCACGACTAGCGGGAGACACAGATACGCAGTATTTT,CASSSRLAGDTDTQYF
-,TRBV5-4,-,TRBJ2-2,TGTGCCAGCAGCCCGGAACCGGGACCGGGTGGGGAGCTGTTTTTT,CASSPEPGPGGELFF
-,TRBV29-1,-,TRBJ1-3,TGCAGCGTATTGGAAAACACCATATATTTT,CSVLENTIYF
-,TRBV14,-,TRBJ2-7,TGTGCCAGCAGCCAAGGGGGCAATCCCTACGAGCAGTACTTC,CASSQGGNPYEQYF
TRBD1,TRBV7-9,-,TRBJ1-1,TGTGCCAGCAGCTACTACAGGGGTTCTCCTGAAGCTTTCTTT,CASSYYRGSPEAFF
-,TRBV27,-,TRBJ1-5,TGTGCCAGCAGCCTAGGGTACAGCAATCAGCCCCAGCATTTT,CASSLGYSNQPQHF
TRBD1,TRBV5-1,-,TRBJ1-2,TGCGCCAGCAGCTTGAGAGGCGGGGACAGGGTAGATGGCTACACCTTC,CASSLRGGDRVDGYTF
-,TRBV4-1,-,TRBJ2-5,TGCGCCAGCAGCCCACGAATCGGGAGAGAGACCCAGTACTTC,CASSPRIGRETQYF
-,TRBV18,-,TRBJ2-4,TGTGCCAGCTCAGGAAACATTCAGTACTTC,CASSGNIQYF
TRBD1,TRBV12-3/TRBV12-4,-,TRBJ1-2,TGTGCCAGCAGAAACAGGGGGGACTATGGCTACACCTTC,CASRNRGDYGYTF
-,TRBV3-1/TRBV3-2,-,TRBJ2-4,TGTGCCAGCAGCCCGAGAGTCGGGGTGGGGGACATTCAGTACTTC,CASSPRVGVGDIQYF
-,TRBV6-5,-,TRBJ1-2,TGTGCCAGCACCAAACGCCGGTCTGGCGGCTACACCTTC,CASTKRRSGGYTF
-,TRBV30,-,TRBJ2-3,TGTGCCTGGAGTGGCCAAAAATTCTGGGGGGATACGCAGTATTTT,CAWSGQKFWGDTQYF
-,TRBV6-6,once,TRBJ1-5,TGTCTAATCACGGGCAATAACCGTCAGCCCCAGCATTTT,CLITGNNRQPQHF
TRBD1,TRBV30,-,TRBJ1-4,TGTGCCTGGAGTGTAGGGACAGGGAGTAGTGAAAAACTGTTTTTT,CAWSVGTGSSEKLFF
-,TRBV28,-,TRBJ2-3,TGTGCCAGCAGTTCCCAGAACACAGATACGCAGTATTTT,CASSSQNTDTQYF
TRBD1,TRBV11-2,-,TRBJ1-3,TGTGCCAGCAGCATGAGACAGGGGAACACCATATATTTT,CASSMRQGNTIYF
-,TRBV12-3/TRBV12-4,-,TRBJ1-1,TGTGCCAGCCCCTCGGTCTCTGAAGCTTTCTTT,CASPSVSEAFF
TRBD2,TRBV5-1,few,TRBJ2-3,TGCGCCAGCAGCGTGACTACTAGCGGGGGAGATACGCAGTATTTT,CASSVTTSGGDTQYF
TRBD2,TRBV7-3,once,TRBJ2-2,TGTGCCAGCAGCTTAATCCCTAGCGGGAGGGGTATTGGCGGGGAGCTGTTTTTT,CASSLIPSGRGIGGELFF
-,TRBV5-8,-,TRBJ1-5,TGTGCCAGCAGCTTGGATCGGGGGTCCCCCCACAATCAGCCCCAGCATTTT,CASSLDRGSPHNQPQHF
-,TRBV30,-,TRBJ2-3,TGTGCCTGGAGTGTAAGAGTGGCAGATACGCAGTATTTT,CAWSVRVADTQYF
-,TRBV29-1,-,TRBJ1-2,TGCAGCGTTGGTTGGGACTATGGCTACACCTTC,CSVGWDYGYTF
-,TRBV6-5,-,TRBJ1-1,TGTGCCAGCCATTGGGGGGGGAACACTGAAGCTTTCTTT,CASHWGGNTEAFF